This section outlines one T cell receptor beta chain sequence together with its context. CDR3 length: 14 amino acids. This record belongs to a study of blood T cell repertoires in COVID-19. TCRdb keeps only in-frame clones here, not all; method: immunoSEQ multiplex PCR. Of approximately 670,000 clones in the sample, 75% to 90% are singletons; the top ten hold approximately 0.25%. The chain carries TRBV21-1 and TRBJ2-1; TRBD2, the table's D call, was not compared with the DNA. TRBV21-1 corresponds to a pseudogene. The sequencing sample was made of peripheral blood. The clonotype originates from a young woman with acute or convalescent COVID-19. The CDR3 loop is CASSKEGTRWEQFF. Here the CDR3 DNA reads TGTGCCAGCAGCAAAGAGGGGACTAGATGGGAGCAGTTCTTC.